This T cell receptor (beta chain) came from a study of blood T cell repertoires in COVID-19. About the research overall: From the United States, Italy and Spain came samples of acute and convalescent COVID-19.

Assay used: immunoSEQ multiplex PCR; TCRdb lists only in-frame clones, some missing. Of roughly 190,000 clones listed, 85% to 90% are singletons. V shed 8 bases and J shed 2 bases, with 13 bases lying between them. The length of the CDR3 is 13 residues. Germline CDR1 and CDR2: SGHDN and FVKESK. The chain links TRBV14 to TRBJ2-7, with D possibly being TRBD1 (6 bases). The receptor comes from a young man with active or convalescent COVID-19. Sequencing input: peripheral blood. For the CDR3, the DNA is TGTGCCAGCGGAAGGACAGAAACCTACGAGCAGTACTTC. This encodes CASGRTETYEQYF.